What follows are 26 T cell receptor beta chains derived from one specimen sequenced in a study of T cells in Graves' hyperthyroidism and ophthalmopathy. TCR beta CDR3 sequences were amplified from RNA transcripts. First-round RT-PCR of the TCR CDR3 relied on the HTBI primer set. TCRdb ran MiXCR on the multiplex PCR reads and lists one entry per CDR3 protein. In the table there are 300,000 to 400,000 distinct CDR3 sequences, 14% of which are singletons. Specimen: blood. The receptors were gathered from a woman aged 25 to 39 with Graves' hyperthyroidism.

This clonotype was seen only a few times. The chain is built from TRBV20-1 and TRBJ2-7; 9 nucleotides match TRBD2. The V and J ends lost 5 bases and 4 bases, in that order; junction bases with no gene match: 12. Germline CDR1 is DFQATT and CDR2 is SNEGSKA (reference sequence). CDR3 length: 15 residues. The CDR3 reads CSARDSAGGLYEQYF. DNA for the CDR3: TGCAGTGCTCGCGACTCTGCGGGAGGGCTGTACGAGCAGTACTTC.

This clonotype was observed at least ten times. The chain links TRBV2 to TRBJ1-5, with TRBD1 matching over 8 bases. Germline V gene lookup returns CDR1 SNHLY and CDR2 FYNNEI. There are 14 residues in the CDR3. Losses at the gene ends were 8 bases for V and 4 bases for J; bases not matched to a gene: 7. CDR3 bases: TGTGCCAGCCTCCGGGGGACAGGAAATCAGCCCCAGCATTTT. It yields the protein CASLRGTGNQPQHF.

The chain couples TRBV6-1 to TRBJ2-6, with no clear D. V lost 6 bases, J lost 2 bases, and 11 bases lay in between. Per germline, CDR1 MNHNS and CDR2 SASEGT. The CDR3 extends over 15 amino acids. Written as DNA, the CDR3 is TGTGCCAGCAGCAACACTTCCCCTGGGGCCAACGTCCTGACTTTC. This encodes CASSNTSPGANVLTF.

In its sample, this clonotype was seen many times. The chain joins TRBV28 to TRBJ1-4; D is perhaps TRBD1 (5 bases). The CDR3 has 15 residues. V shed 3 bases and J shed 8 bases, with 16 bases lying between them. From germline, CDR1 is MDHEN and CDR2 SYDVKM. Written as DNA, the CDR3 is TGTGCCAGCAGTTTTGTGGGGGGTCTAGGGGAAAAACTGTTTTTT. Its translation is CASSFVGGLGEKLFF.

This chain links TRBV20-1 with TRBJ1-5; D is unclear. Germline-derived CDR1 and CDR2 are DFQATT and SNEGSKA (reference sequence). The CDR3 extends over 15 amino acids. Trimming removed 1 base from V and 0 bases from J, with 10 bases in between. In nucleotides, the CDR3 is TGCAGTGCTAGAGGCCGGCTTCCTAGCAATCAGCCCCAGCATTTT. It specifies CSARGRLPSNQPQHF.

This clonotype was picked up a small number of times. V is TRBV28 and J is TRBJ2-5, with 11 bases fitting TRBD1. Germline V gene sequence: CDR1 MDHEN, CDR2 SYDVKM. The CDR3 covers 14 residues. Trimming at V came to 7 bases and at J to 5 bases, leaving 6 bases not matched to a gene. The CDR3 is CASTRTGGGETQYF. The CDR3 DNA reads TGTGCCAGCACCAGGACAGGGGGCGGCGAGACCCAGTACTTC.

This clonotype was counted many times. V usage is TRBV20-1 and J usage is TRBJ2-2; TRBD2 might be the D (6 bases). CDR1 and CDR2 from the germline V gene are DFQATT and SNEGSKA (reference sequence). There are 18 residues in the CDR3. Trimming pared 3 bases from V and 4 bases from J, leaving 24 bases between. CDR3 nucleotides: TGCAGTGCTAGTGGAGGGACCGGCCTCTCTGGGGGCACCGGGGAGCTGTTTTTT. Translation: CSASGGTGLSGGTGELFF.

This clonotype was seen a handful of times. The rearrangement links TRBV12-3 or TRBV12-4 to TRBJ2-2; D remains unclear. The CDR3 has 14 residues. Trimming removed 7 bases from V and 1 base from J, with 10 bases in between. CDR3 region: CASIASLNTGELFF. The CDR3 DNA reads as TGTGCCAGCATCGCTTCTCTGAACACCGGGGAGCTGTTTTTT.

This clonotype was found many times. The CDR3, as DNA: TGTGCCAGCAGCCGCCACAGGAACCTCCCCGGGGAGCTGTTTTTT. Protein product: CASSRHRNLPGELFF. The J gene is TRBJ2-2, the V gene TRBV28, with D perhaps matching TRBD1 (5 bases). The V gene lost 6 bases and the J gene lost 6 bases, with 17 bases spanning the gap. CDR1 is MDHEN and CDR2 is SYDVKM in the germline V gene. The CDR3 is 15 residues long.

This clonotype was seen repeatedly, ten times or more. CDR3 residues: CSASAPSYEQYF. DNA for the CDR3: TGCAGTGCTAGCGCACCGTCCTACGAGCAGTACTTC. The chain links TRBV20-1 to TRBJ2-7; D gene uncertain. From germline, CDR1 is DFQATT and CDR2 SNEGSKA (reference sequence). The CDR3 sequence is 12 residues long. V lost 3 bases, J lost 1 base, and 7 bases lay in between.

In this sample, this clonotype turned up a few times. The chain is built from TRBV9 and TRBJ2-1, with 7 bases that match TRBD2. CDR3 length equals 14 residues. With V trimmed by 2 bases and J by 6 bases, 5 bases remained unmatched. Germline loops: CDR1 SGDLS, CDR2 YYNGEE. The CDR3 DNA reads TGTGCCAGCAGCGTTTCTCCTAGCGGCAATGAGCAGTTCTTC. Translating gives CASSVSPSGNEQFF.

This clonotype showed up just a few times. CDR3 protein: CASSMTGSEQNTIYF. The CDR3 DNA follows: TGTGCCAGCAGCATGACAGGGAGTGAACAAAACACCATATATTTT. The chain couples TRBV28 to TRBJ1-3, with 7 bases identical to TRBD1. The CDR3 is made up of 15 amino acids. CDR1 MDHEN and CDR2 SYDVKM come from the germline V gene. V gave up 6 bases and J gave up 6 bases; unmatched junction bases: 11. The variable domain in full, completed from reference TRBV28 and TRBJ1-3, reads DVKVTQSSRYLVKRTGEKVFLECVQDMDHENMFWYRQDPGLGLRLIYFSYDVKMKEKGDIPEGYSVSREKKERFSLILESASTNQTSMYLCASSMTGSEQNTIYFGEGSWLTVV.

This clonotype has ten or more counts. This chain uses TRBV28 with TRBJ2-7; 10 bases map to TRBD1. Germline V CDR1 and CDR2: MDHEN, SYDVKM. V lost 6 bases, J lost 6 bases, and 11 bases stayed unmatched. This CDR3 contains 15 residues. The CDR3 DNA is TGTGCCAGCAGCAGGGGGGGACAGGGGCCCCGCGAGCAGTACTTC. As protein: CASSRGGQGPREQYF.

Many counts were recorded for this clonotype. The gene calls are TRBV20-1 and TRBJ1-1; D might be TRBD1 (5 bases). The germline CDR1 and CDR2 sequences are DFQATT and SNEGSKA (reference sequence). Trimming stripped 3 bases from V and 8 bases from J, with 10 bases between. The CDR3 sequence is 11 residues long. This CDR3 reads CSASSYREAFF. CDR3 coding DNA: TGCAGTGCTAGCTCTTACAGGGAAGCTTTCTTT.

This clonotype was detected only a few times. This chain uses TRBV29-1 with TRBJ2-3; 9 bases fit TRBD2. Looked up from germline, CDR1 is SQVTM and CDR2 is ANQGSEA. The V gene end was trimmed by 4 bases and the J gene end by 4 bases; junction bases not matched to a gene: 3. The CDR3 is 13 amino acids. The CDR3 coding sequence is TGCAGCGTTGTAGCGGGAGCCCCAGATACGCAGTATTTT. Encoded protein: CSVVAGAPDTQYF.

V and J are TRBV29-1 and TRBJ2-1, with 8 bases aligning to TRBD1. The trim removed 4 bases at V and 5 bases at J, leaving 1 base unmatched. The CDR3 totals 12 residues. Germline V gives CDR1 SQVTM, CDR2 ANQGSEA. CDR3 residues: CSVGDRNNEQFF. In nucleotides, the CDR3 is TGCAGCGTTGGGGACAGGAACAATGAGCAGTTCTTC.

Many counts were recorded for this clonotype. V and J are TRBV5-5 and TRBJ2-3, with 12 nucleotides matching TRBD2. There are 18 residues in the CDR3. Per germline, CDR1 SGHKS and CDR2 YYEKEE (reference sequence). Losses at the gene ends were 4 bases for V and 3 bases for J; bases not matched to a gene: 12. The CDR3 reads CASSRAASTSGRTDTQYF. CDR3 nucleotides: TGTGCCAGCAGCCGAGCGGCCTCGACTAGCGGGAGAACAGATACGCAGTATTTT.

This clonotype was seen ten or more times. V and J are TRBV27 and TRBJ2-1, with D possibly being TRBD2 (5 bases). V was cut by 4 bases and J by 7 bases, with 20 bases left in between. The CDR3 extends over 16 amino acids. CDR1 and CDR2 from the germline V gene are MNHEY and SMNVEV (reference sequence). The CDR3 spells CASSYGILTGMNEQFF. DNA of the CDR3: TGTGCCAGCAGTTATGGGATTCTGACGGGAATGAATGAGCAGTTCTTC.

This clonotype was counted ten times or more. This chain links TRBV6-2 or TRBV6-3 with TRBJ2-2; 7 nucleotides agree with TRBD2. V gave up 1 base and J gave up 3 bases; unmatched junction bases: 8. The CDR3 spans 17 residues. Germline V lookup: CDR1 MNHEY, CDR2 SVGEGT. CDR3 nucleotide sequence: TGTGCCAGCAGTTACTTCGGGCCTAGCGGTTACACCGGGGAGCTGTTTTTT. Translation gives CASSYFGPSGYTGELFF.

At least ten counts were recorded for this clonotype. The V and J genes are TRBV28 and TRBJ2-5; TRBD2 matches 14 bases. The trim removed 8 bases at V and 5 bases at J, leaving 7 bases unmatched. Germline loops: CDR1 MDHEN, CDR2 SYDVKM. The CDR3 is 15 residues long. The CDR3 nucleotides read TGTGCCAGCGGGACTAGCGGGAGCAGAGTGGAGACCCAGTACTTC. Residues: CASGTSGSRVETQYF. The complete variable domain, with remaining parts taken from reference TRBV28 and TRBJ2-5, reads DVKVTQSSRYLVKRTGEKVFLECVQDMDHENMFWYRQDPGLGLRLIYFSYDVKMKEKGDIPEGYSVSREKKERFSLILESASTNQTSMYLCASGTSGSRVETQYFGPGTRLLVL.

This clonotype was recorded a few times. The chain's CDR3 is CASSLWQRDTQYF. The CDR3 nucleotides are TGTGCCAGCAGTTTGTGGCAGCGGGATACGCAGTATTTT. The V call is TRBV27, the J call TRBJ2-3; tentatively, D is TRBD2 (5 bases). The V end lost 3 bases, the J end lost 6 bases, and 10 bases lay between the germline ends. The CDR3 length is 13 residues. Germline CDR1 reads MNHEY; CDR2 reads SMNVEV (reference sequence).

The chain combines TRBV9 with TRBJ2-1; D unresolved. Per the germline V gene, CDR1 is SGDLS and CDR2 is YYNGEE. The CDR3 totals 15 residues. V lost 3 bases and J lost 3, with 13 bases in between. CDR3 coding DNA: TGTGCCAGCAGCGACGGTGGGCCACACTACAATGAGCAGTTCTTC. Protein: CASSDGGPHYNEQFF.

Ten or more counts support this clonotype. The V and J genes are TRBV28 and TRBJ1-2; the match to TRBD1 covers 8 bases. The CDR3 is 14 residues long. Per the germline V gene, CDR1 is MDHEN and CDR2 is SYDVKM. J lost 6 bases, V lost 1 base, and 4 bases had no gene match. CDR3: CASSLYDRGDGYTF. The DNA of the CDR3 is TGTGCCAGCAGTTTATACGACAGGGGAGATGGCTACACCTTC.

There are many counts of this clonotype. The rearrangement links TRBV28 to TRBJ2-7; no reliable D call. Germline values: CDR1 MDHEN, CDR2 SYDVKM. The V gene lost 7 bases and the J gene lost 3 bases, with 10 bases spanning the gap. The CDR3 spans 12 residues. The CDR3 DNA is TGTGCCAGCAACGGACGGCTCTACGAGCAGTACTTC. Protein product: CASNGRLYEQYF.

The CDR3 DNA reads TGTGCCAGTATTGGTCCCTCTTGGGAAGCTTTCTTT. Translation: CASIGPSWEAFF. The chain has TRBV19 and TRBJ1-1, with D hard to call. The CDR3 runs to 12 residues. The germline CDR1 and CDR2 sequences are LNHDA and SQIVND (reference sequence). V lost 7 bases and J 8 bases, leaving 14 bases between the germline ends.

This clonotype was seen a few times. The CDR3 region is CASSFGQGTANYGYTF. The CDR3 nucleotides are TGTGCCAGCAGTTTTGGGCAGGGAACAGCTAACTATGGCTACACCTTC. V and J are TRBV27 and TRBJ1-2; a possible D gene is TRBD1 (5 bases). Trimming pared 3 bases from V and 0 bases from J, leaving 14 bases between. Germline CDR1 and CDR2: MNHEY and SMNVEV (reference sequence). CDR3 size: 16 residues.